The 27 T cell receptor beta chains presented below share a single source sample, sequenced in a study of blood T cell repertoires in COVID-19. TCRdb keeps only in-frame clones here, not all; method: immunoSEQ multiplex PCR. The data contain hundreds of thousands of clones, more than 75% of them singletons. The material sequenced was peripheral blood. These receptor sequences come from a woman aged 50 to 65 with COVID-19, enrolled during active disease.

The chain employs TRBV7-2 and TRBJ2-5, with 7 bases matching TRBD1. This CDR3 region has 16 residues. Trimming took 5 bases from V and 1 from J; bases not matched to a gene: 10. CDR1 and CDR2 (germline): SGHTA, FQGNSA. The CDR3 DNA reads as TGTGCCAGCAGCGTCCACGCCGGGACAGCCCAAGAGACCCAGTACTTC. Protein product: CASSVHAGTAQETQYF.

The rearrangement links TRBV19 to TRBJ1-5; no reliable D call. The CDR3 extends over 18 amino acids. The V end was cut by 4 bases, the J end by 1 base, with 20 bases between. Germline loops: CDR1 LNHDA, CDR2 SQIVND (reference sequence). The DNA for the CDR3 is TGTGCCAGTAGTAGGAGGCCGGAGTACACCCGAAGCAATCAGCCCCAGCATTTT. Translating it yields CASSRRPEYTRSNQPQHF.

The chain carries TRBV2 and TRBJ2-7; the match to TRBD1 covers 7 bases. Looked up from germline, CDR1 is SNHLY and CDR2 is FYNNEI. The CDR3 sequence is 14 residues long. The V and J ends lost 9 bases and 2 bases, in that order; junction bases with no gene match: 10. CDR3 coding DNA: TGTGCCAGTCGACTTAGACAGGGACCCTACGAGCAGTACTTC. It encodes CASRLRQGPYEQYF.

This chain joins TRBV10-1 and TRBJ2-5, with D perhaps TRBD2 (5 bases). V dropped 7 bases and J dropped 0 bases, with 15 bases sitting between them. The CDR3 extends over 15 amino acids. Germline loops: CDR1 WNHNN, CDR2 SYGVQD (reference sequence). DNA of the CDR3: TGCGCCAGCATTCCTCGGCGAGGGAACCAAGAGACCCAGTACTTC. It translates to CASIPRRGNQETQYF.

The rearrangement joins TRBV12-5 to TRBJ1-1; no firm D call. Trimming cost V 7 bases and J 10 bases, with 16 bases left between them. The length of the CDR3 is 12 residues. CDR1 is LGHNT and CDR2 is FRNRAP in the germline V gene. CDR3 in amino acids: CASAEGREGAFF. DNA of the CDR3: TGTGCTAGTGCCGAAGGTAGGGAGGGAGCTTTCTTT.

This chain connects TRBV30 to TRBJ1-2; 11 bases align to TRBD1. The CDR3 length is 12 residues. Per germline, CDR1 GTSNPN and CDR2 SVGIG (reference sequence). The V segment lost 8 bases and the J segment 7 bases; nucleotides outside the gene matches: 6. CDR3 nucleotides: TGTGCCGGGGGACAGGGGGTCGGTGGCTACACCTTC. Translated: CAGGQGVGGYTF.

J is TRBJ2-1 and V is TRBV10-3, with D possibly TRBD1 on 6 matching bases. This CDR3 comprises 16 residues. Germline-derived CDR1 and CDR2 are ENHRY and SYGVKD. The ends were cut back, 6 bases at V and 0 bases at J, with 15 bases in the middle. The CDR3 here is CAIRQGSGSSYNEQFF. DNA for the CDR3: TGTGCCATCAGACAGGGTTCAGGCAGCTCCTACAATGAGCAGTTCTTC.

In DNA form, the CDR3 reads TGTGCCACCAGAGCCGGGACAACCTACAATGAGCAGTTCTTC. It codes for CATRAGTTYNEQFF. The gene calls are TRBV15 and TRBJ2-1, with D possibly being TRBD1 (6 bases). V dropped 6 bases and J dropped 2 bases, with 11 bases sitting between them. The CDR3 sequence is 14 residues long. Germline values: CDR1 LNHNV, CDR2 YYDKDF (reference sequence).

V is TRBV27 and J is TRBJ1-5; 10 positions agree with TRBD1. In germline, CDR1 is MNHEY, CDR2 SMNVEV (reference sequence). V was pared by 5 bases and J by 15 bases, with 7 bases of the junction left unmatched. The CDR3 extends over 12 amino acids. The CDR3 nucleotides read TGTGCCAGCAGTGCAGGGACAGGGGCCCGGCATTTT. It specifies CASSAGTGARHF.

This chain uses TRBV7-9 with TRBJ1-2, with D perhaps TRBD1 (5 bases). There are 14 residues in the CDR3. Trimming took 0 bases from V and 8 from J, leaving 13 bases between them. Germline CDR1 and CDR2: SEHNR and FQNEAQ (reference sequence). The CDR3 sequence is CASSLAEGVSGYTF. CDR3 nucleotides: TGTGCCAGCAGCTTAGCGGAAGGGGTTTCGGGCTACACCTTC. The full variable domain, its missing parts supplied by reference TRBV7-9 and TRBJ1-2, is DTGVSQNPRHKITKRGQNVTFRCDPISEHNRLYWYRQTLGQGPEFLTYFQNEAQLEKSRLLSDRFSAERPKGSFSTLEIQRTEQGDSAMYLCASSLAEGVSGYTFGSGTRLTVV.

The V gene is TRBV4-3, the J gene TRBJ2-7; 9 nucleotides align to TRBD1. V lost 0 bases to trimming and J lost 0 bases; unmatched junction nucleotides: 0. The CDR3 loop spans 15 amino acids. Germline CDR1 is LGHNA and CDR2 is YSLEER. Here the CDR3 reads CASSQEGQGSYEQYF. In nucleotides, the CDR3 is TGCGCCAGCAGCCAAGAGGGACAGGGCTCCTACGAGCAGTACTTC.

The chain uses TRBV12-3 or TRBV12-4 and TRBJ1-4; tentative D call: TRBD1 (5 bases). V was cut by 8 bases and J by 7 bases, with 14 bases left in between. There are 13 residues in the CDR3. The CDR3 DNA follows: TGTGCCAGCGGAAGAAAGGGGTCTGAAAAACTGTTTTTT. It codes for CASGRKGSEKLFF.

The gene calls are TRBV7-2 and TRBJ2-5, with 9 bases fitting TRBD1. Looked up from germline, CDR1 is SGHTA and CDR2 is FQGNSA. V shed 6 bases and J 4 bases; nucleotides not matched to a gene: 9. CDR3 length: 15 residues. As DNA, the CDR3 is TGTGCCAGCAGTCTCCAACAGGGGGCGGCAGAGACCCAGTACTTC. Translation: CASSLQQGAAETQYF. The full variable domain, rest sourced from reference TRBV7-2 and TRBJ2-5, is GAGVSQSPSNKVTEKGKDVELRCDPISGHTALYWYRQSLGQGLEFLIYFQGNSAPDKSGLPSDRFSAERTGGSVSTLTIQRTQQEDSAVYLCASSLQQGAAETQYFGPGTRLLVL.

The chain combines TRBV19 with TRBJ1-5; maybe TRBD1 (5 bases). V lost 7 bases and J lost 2, with 15 bases in between. Germline V gene sequence: CDR1 LNHDA, CDR2 SQIVND (reference sequence). The CDR3 runs to 15 residues. The DNA for the CDR3 is TGTGCCAGTAAAATCATGGGGGGTCGCAATCAGCCCCAGCATTTT. This encodes CASKIMGGRNQPQHF. The full variable domain, completed using reference TRBV19 and TRBJ1-5, is DGGITQSPKYLFRKEGQNVTLSCEQNLNHDAMYWYRQDPGQGLRLIYYSQIVNDFQKGDIAEGYSVSREKKESFPLTVTSAQKNPTAFYLCASKIMGGRNQPQHFGDGTRLSIL.

The V call is TRBV25-1, the J call TRBJ1-2; 8 bases agree with TRBD1. V trimming: 6 bases; J trimming: 8 bases; junction bases outside the gene matches: 20. Germline loops: CDR1 MGHDK, CDR2 SYGVNS. The CDR3 has 17 amino acids. The CDR3 DNA is TGTGCCAGCAGCCTAGCAGGCGACAGGGGTCTACCTAGGGGCTACACCTTC. Translating it yields CASSLAGDRGLPRGYTF.

V is TRBV11-2 and J is TRBJ2-1; 7 nucleotides align to TRBD1. The germline gives CDR1 SGHAT, CDR2 FQNNGV. J lost 2 bases, V lost 5 bases, and 9 bases had no gene match. The CDR3 is 16 residues long. CDR3: CASSPPGQGAYNEQFF. CDR3 DNA: TGTGCCAGCAGCCCTCCGGGGCAGGGGGCCTACAATGAGCAGTTCTTC.

For this clone: The same CDR3 can be traced to other DNA sequences in this sample. The chain joins TRBV27 to TRBJ1-2; D unresolved. The CDR3 length is 13 residues. Germline CDR1 and CDR2: MNHEY and SMNVEV (reference sequence). V lost 3 bases to trimming and J lost 1 base, with 6 bases between them. The CDR3 DNA sequence: TGTGCCAGCAGTTTGGCGGGTAACTATGGCTACACCTTC. Translated, it gives CASSLAGNYGYTF.

The V call is TRBV6-5, the J call TRBJ1-4; perhaps TRBD1 as D (6 bases). V was pared by 5 bases and J by 3 bases, with 13 bases between. The CDR3 is made up of 15 amino acids. Germline CDR1 MNHEY, CDR2 SVGAGI. CDR3 loop: CASSTTGRANEKLFF. CDR3 DNA: TGTGCCAGCAGTACCACAGGGAGAGCTAATGAAAAACTGTTTTTT.

This clone was counted between two and nine times. The chain uses TRBV6-5 and TRBJ1-5, with D maybe TRBD1 (5 bases). Germline values: CDR1 MNHEY, CDR2 SVGAGI. V shed 6 bases and J shed 4 bases, with 10 bases lying between them. The CDR3 extends over 13 amino acids. The CDR3 here is CASSMTENQPQHF. DNA of the CDR3: TGTGCCAGCAGCATGACAGAGAATCAGCCCCAGCATTTT.

The gene calls are TRBV4-1 and TRBJ2-2, with D possibly being TRBD2 (6 bases). Trimming pared 4 bases from V and 2 bases from J, leaving 14 bases between. Germline lookup yields CDR1 MGHRA and CDR2 YSYEKL. The CDR3 sequence is 16 residues long. The CDR3 protein is CASSPRAGKNTGELFF. The CDR3 DNA is TGCGCCAGCAGCCCTCGGGCGGGAAAAAACACCGGGGAGCTGTTTTTT.

This chain uses TRBV25-1 with TRBJ2-7, with 11 nucleotides matching TRBD1. Germline trimming cut 4 bases from V and 5 bases from J; bases unmatched to any gene: 4. In germline, CDR1 is MGHDK, CDR2 SYGVNS. The CDR3 spans 14 residues. This CDR3 is CASSAPGQGDEQYF. CDR3 DNA: TGTGCCAGCAGTGCCCCGGGACAGGGGGACGAGCAGTACTTC.

The rearrangement uses TRBV18 and TRBJ2-2; D is uncertain. Germline assignment: CDR1 KGHSH and CDR2 LQKENI. The CDR3 loop spans 14 amino acids. V was clipped by 4 bases and J by 2 bases, with 8 bases between them. CDR3 DNA: TGTGCCAGCTCACTCGTTCTAAACACCGGGGAGCTGTTTTTT. Amino acids: CASSLVLNTGELFF.

This clone was detected a few times. The gene calls are TRBV11-2 and TRBJ1-1; weak D call: TRBD1 (5 bases). The CDR3 totals 17 residues. V was clipped by 0 bases and J by 0 bases, with 14 bases between them. Germline V gives CDR1 SGHAT, CDR2 FQNNGV. CDR3 nucleotides: TGTGCCAGCAGCTTAGATCGGGCAGGGAGGGTGAACACTGAAGCTTTCTTT. As protein: CASSLDRAGRVNTEAFF.

Of note for this clone: A junction boundary mismatches the germline segment, possibly from a read error. The chain combines TRBV20-1 with TRBJ2-3; D is uncertain. The CDR3 runs 11 residues. CDR1 DFQATT and CDR2 SNEGSKA come from the germline V gene (reference sequence). The CDR3 nucleotides are TGCAGTGCTAGCGAAGGAGCGTACTCGGATTTT. Amino acids: CSASEGAYSDF.

The chain links TRBV3-1 (or the pseudogene TRBV3-2) to TRBJ2-7; 9 bases map to TRBD2. Germline trimming cut 6 bases from V and 3 bases from J; bases unmatched to any gene: 9. Looked up from germline, CDR1 is LGHDT and CDR2 is YNNKEL (reference sequence). CDR3 size: 15 residues. The CDR3 nucleotides are TGTGCCAGCAGTCACAGGGCTAGCGGGAACTACGAGCAGTACTTC. Its translation: CASSHRASGNYEQYF.

This clone has just a few counts. The rearrangement joins TRBV3-1 (or the pseudogene TRBV3-2) to TRBJ1-3, with D maybe TRBD1 (5 bases). The V and J ends lost 1 base and 4 bases respectively, with 17 bases between them. CDR3 length: 17 amino acids. Germline V lookup: CDR1 LGHDT, CDR2 YNNKEL (reference sequence). This CDR3 is CASSQVQSGQGGNTIYF. CDR3 coding DNA: TGTGCCAGCAGCCAAGTACAATCAGGACAAGGAGGAAACACCATATATTTT.

The gene calls are TRBV5-4 and TRBJ2-7, with 11 bases matching TRBD1. This CDR3 region has 16 residues. Germline CDR1 SGHNT, CDR2 YYREEE (reference sequence). The J segment lost 2 bases and the V segment lost 0 bases, leaving 4 bases of the junction unmatched. The CDR3 reads CASSLAPGQGAYEQYF. The CDR3 DNA follows: TGTGCCAGCAGCTTGGCACCGGGACAGGGGGCCTACGAGCAGTACTTC.